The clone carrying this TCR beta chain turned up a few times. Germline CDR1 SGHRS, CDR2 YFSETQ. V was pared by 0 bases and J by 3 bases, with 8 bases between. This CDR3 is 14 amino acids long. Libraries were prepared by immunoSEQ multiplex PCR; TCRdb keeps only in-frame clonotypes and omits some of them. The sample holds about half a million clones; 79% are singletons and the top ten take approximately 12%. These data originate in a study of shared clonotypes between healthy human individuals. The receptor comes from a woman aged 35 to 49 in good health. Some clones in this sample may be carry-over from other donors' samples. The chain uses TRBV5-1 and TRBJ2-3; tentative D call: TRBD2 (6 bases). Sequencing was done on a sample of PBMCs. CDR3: CASSLVGTTDTQYF. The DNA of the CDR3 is TGCGCCAGCAGCTTGGTCGGGACTACAGATACGCAGTATTTT.